The T cell receptor beta chain under discussion was sequenced for a study of shared clonotypes between healthy human individuals. Study conclusions and caveats: With few donors, the genetic and exposure-history diversity represented was limited.

V shed 3 bases and J shed 6 bases, with 6 bases lying between them. Germline CDR1 SEHNR, CDR2 FQNEAQ (reference sequence). The CDR3 has 12 amino acids. The repertoire was sequenced with immunoSEQ multiplex PCR; TCRdb's copy has only in-frame clones and lacks some. The table includes roughly 2 million clones, 90% to 96% detected once. With respect to this clone: The antigen remains unidentified.

Input material: naive CD4+ T cells sorted from blood. This sample's subset: CD45RA+ positively selected. This TCR came from a man aged 18 to 29 in good health. The chain is built from TRBV7-9 and TRBJ1-5, with D unclear. CDR3 protein: CASSFPSQPQHF. As DNA, the CDR3 is TGTGCCAGCAGCTTCCCCTCTCAGCCCCAGCATTTT. Looking up the rest from reference TRBV7-9 and TRBJ1-5 gives the full variable domain: DTGVSQNPRHKITKRGQNVTFRCDPISEHNRLYWYRQTLGQGPEFLTYFQNEAQLEKSRLLSDRFSAERPKGSFSTLEIQRTEQGDSAMYLCASSFPSQPQHFGDGTRLSIL.